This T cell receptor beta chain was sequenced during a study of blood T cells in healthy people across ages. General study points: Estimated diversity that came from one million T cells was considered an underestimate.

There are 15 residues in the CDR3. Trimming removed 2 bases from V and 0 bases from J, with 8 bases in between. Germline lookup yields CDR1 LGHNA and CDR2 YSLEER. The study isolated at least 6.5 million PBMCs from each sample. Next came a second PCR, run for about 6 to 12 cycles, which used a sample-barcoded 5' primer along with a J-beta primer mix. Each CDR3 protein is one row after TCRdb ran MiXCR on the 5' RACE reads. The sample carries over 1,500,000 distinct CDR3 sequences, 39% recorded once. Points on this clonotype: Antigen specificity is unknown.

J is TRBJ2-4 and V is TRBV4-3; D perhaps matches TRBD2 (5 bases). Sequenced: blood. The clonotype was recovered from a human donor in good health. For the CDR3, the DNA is TGCGCCAGCAGCCAACACCGGGAAGCCAAAAACATTCAGTACTTC. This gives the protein CASSQHREAKNIQYF.